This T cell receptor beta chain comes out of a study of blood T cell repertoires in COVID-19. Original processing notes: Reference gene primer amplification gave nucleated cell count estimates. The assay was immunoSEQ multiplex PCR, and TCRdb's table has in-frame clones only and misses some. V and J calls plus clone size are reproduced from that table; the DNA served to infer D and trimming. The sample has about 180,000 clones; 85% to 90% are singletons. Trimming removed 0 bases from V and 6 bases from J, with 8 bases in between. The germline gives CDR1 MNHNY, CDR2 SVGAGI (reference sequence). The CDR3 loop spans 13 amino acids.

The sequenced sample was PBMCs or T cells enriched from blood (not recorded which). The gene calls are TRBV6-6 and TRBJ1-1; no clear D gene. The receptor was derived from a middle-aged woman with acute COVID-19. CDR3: CASSYSIPAEAFF. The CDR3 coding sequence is TGTGCCAGCAGTTACTCAATCCCCGCTGAAGCTTTCTTT.